This TCR beta chain was retrieved from a study of blood T cell repertoires in COVID-19. Only in-frame clones appear in the TCRdb table, and some are missing; sequencing was by immunoSEQ multiplex PCR. The table shows 150,000 to 200,000 clones, with 75% to 90% occurring only once. Germline CDR1 is SGHTS and CDR2 is YDEGEE. Trimming took off 0 bases at V and 3 bases at J, with 9 bases between the two ends. CDR3 length: 14 amino acids. The rearrangement uses TRBV5-8 and TRBJ2-5; a possible D gene is TRBD2 (6 bases). Sequencing input: PBMCs or T cells enriched from blood (not recorded which). The TCR originated in a man between 65 and 85 years old who had been exposed to COVID-19. Here the CDR3 reads CASSLGGLEETQYF. The CDR3 bases are TGTGCCAGCAGCTTGGGGGGACTGGAAGAGACCCAGTACTTC.